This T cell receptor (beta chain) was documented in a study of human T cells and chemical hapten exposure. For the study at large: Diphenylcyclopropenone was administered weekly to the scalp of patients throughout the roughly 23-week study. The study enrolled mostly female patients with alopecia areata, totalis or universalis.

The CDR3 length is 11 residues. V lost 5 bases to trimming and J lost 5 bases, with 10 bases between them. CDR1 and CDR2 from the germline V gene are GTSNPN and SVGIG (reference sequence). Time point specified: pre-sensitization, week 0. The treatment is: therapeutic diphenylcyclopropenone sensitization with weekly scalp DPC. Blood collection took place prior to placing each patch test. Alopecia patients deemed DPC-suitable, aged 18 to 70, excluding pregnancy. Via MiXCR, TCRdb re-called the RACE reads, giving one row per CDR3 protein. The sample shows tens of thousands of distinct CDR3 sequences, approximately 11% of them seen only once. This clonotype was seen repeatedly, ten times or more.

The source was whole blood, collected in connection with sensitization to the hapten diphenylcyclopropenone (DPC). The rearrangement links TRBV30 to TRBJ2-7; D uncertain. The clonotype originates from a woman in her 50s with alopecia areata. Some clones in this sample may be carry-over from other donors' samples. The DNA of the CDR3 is TGTGCCTGGGAATTTGTTAACGAGCAGTACTTC. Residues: CAWEFVNEQYF.